This is a list of T cell receptor beta chains from one sample in a study of blood T cell repertoires in COVID-19. TCRdb's table, derived via immunoSEQ multiplex PCR, lists solely in-frame clones and lacks some. This sample has roughly 670,000 clones, with 90% found just once. The material sequenced was peripheral blood. Receptor source: a woman younger than 35 with acute or convalescent COVID-19. Each CDR3 is given with its conserved first and last residue. The D gene is left open where the match is weak. Rows give clone size only sometimes, using once, few, many, or a class for an expanded clone.

d_gene: NA; v_gene: TRBV5-1; abundance: NA; len: 14; j_gene: TRBJ1-2; CDR3aa: CASSLVGRYYGYTF; CDR3nt: TGCGCCAGCAGCTTGGTGGGGAGATACTATGGCTACACCTTC
d_gene: TRBD1; v_gene: TRBV28; abundance: NA; len: 14; j_gene: TRBJ2-2; CDR3aa: CAGRTGGDTGELFF; CDR3nt: TGTGCCGGACGGACAGGGGGCGACACCGGGGAGCTGTTTTTT
d_gene: TRBD1; v_gene: TRBV27; abundance: NA; len: 14; j_gene: TRBJ1-2; CDR3aa: CASSAAGTDYGYTF; CDR3nt: TGTGCCAGCAGCGCCGCCGGGACAGACTATGGCTACACCTTC
d_gene: NA; v_gene: TRBV2; abundance: NA; len: 16; j_gene: TRBJ1-4; CDR3aa: CASSEGVAEGLGKLFF; CDR3nt: TGTGCCAGCAGTGAAGGGGTGGCGGAGGGTCTTGGAAAACTGTTTTTT
d_gene: NA; v_gene: TRBV7-6; abundance: NA; len: 15; j_gene: TRBJ2-2; CDR3aa: CASSPGRGLTGELFF; CDR3nt: TGTGCCAGCAGCCCGGGGCGGGGCCTAACCGGGGAGCTGTTTTTT
d_gene: NA; v_gene: TRBV7-2; abundance: NA; len: 16; j_gene: TRBJ1-3; CDR3aa: CASSSRGGAGGNTIYF; CDR3nt: TGTGCCAGCAGCTCTCGAGGGGGGGCTGGTGGAAACACCATATATTTT
d_gene: TRBD1; v_gene: TRBV27; abundance: NA; len: 15; j_gene: TRBJ2-1; CDR3aa: CASSSRTGAAGEQFF; CDR3nt: TGTGCCAGCAGTTCCCGGACAGGGGCGGCGGGTGAGCAGTTCTTC
d_gene: NA; v_gene: TRBV5-5; abundance: NA; len: 14; j_gene: TRBJ1-2; CDR3aa: CASSQLPGTYGYTF; CDR3nt: TGTGCCAGCAGCCAGCTCCCGGGAACCTATGGCTACACCTTC
d_gene: TRBD1; v_gene: TRBV5-1; abundance: NA; len: 17; j_gene: TRBJ1-1; CDR3aa: CASSLSPAGQGTTEAFF; CDR3nt: TGCGCCAGCAGCTTGTCGCCGGCCGGACAGGGAACCACTGAAGCTTTCTTT
d_gene: NA; v_gene: TRBV20-1; abundance: NA; len: 11; j_gene: TRBJ2-7; CDR3aa: CSARIRDEQYF; CDR3nt: TGCAGTGCTAGGATCAGGGACGAGCAGTACTTC
d_gene: TRBD1; v_gene: TRBV4-3; abundance: NA; len: 15; j_gene: TRBJ1-1; CDR3aa: CASSQDGDRATEAFF; CDR3nt: TGCGCCAGCAGCCAAGATGGGGACAGGGCCACTGAAGCTTTCTTT
d_gene: TRBD1; v_gene: TRBV6-2/TRBV6-3; abundance: NA; len: 17; j_gene: TRBJ1-5; CDR3aa: CASSYSKVDRGGQPQHF; CDR3nt: TGTGCCAGCAGTTACTCGAAGGTTGACAGGGGTGGGCAGCCCCAGCATTTT
d_gene: NA; v_gene: TRBV20-1; abundance: once; len: 11; j_gene: TRBJ1-3; CDR3aa: CSAIQGNTIYF; CDR3nt: TGCAGCGCTATACAGGGAAACACCATATATTTT
d_gene: NA; v_gene: TRBV28; abundance: few; len: 14; j_gene: TRBJ2-7; CDR3aa: CASSPGLRPNEQYF; CDR3nt: TGTGCCAGCAGCCCGGGACTCCGTCCCAACGAGCAGTACTTC
d_gene: TRBD2; v_gene: TRBV29-1; abundance: NA; len: 16; j_gene: TRBJ2-3; CDR3aa: CSVRGLAGGPTDTQYF; CDR3nt: TGCAGCGTCCGCGGACTAGCGGGGGGCCCCACAGATACGCAGTATTTT
d_gene: TRBD2; v_gene: TRBV3-1/TRBV3-2; abundance: NA; len: 15; j_gene: TRBJ2-7; CDR3aa: CASSQDRGGLYEQYF; CDR3nt: TGTGCCAGCAGCCAAGATCGGGGGGGCTTATACGAGCAGTACTTC
d_gene: TRBD1; v_gene: TRBV19; abundance: NA; len: 13; j_gene: TRBJ1-1; CDR3aa: CASKYRDRAEAFF; CDR3nt: TGTGCCAGTAAGTACCGGGACAGGGCGGAAGCTTTCTTT
d_gene: TRBD1; v_gene: TRBV12-3/TRBV12-4; abundance: few; len: 13; j_gene: TRBJ1-1; CDR3aa: CASSSYRGTEAFF; CDR3nt: TGTGCCAGCAGTTCCTACAGGGGGACTGAAGCTTTCTTT
d_gene: TRBD1; v_gene: TRBV6-5; abundance: NA; len: 15; j_gene: TRBJ1-3; CDR3aa: CASSPGQASGNTIYF; CDR3nt: TGTGCCAGCAGTCCGGGACAGGCCTCTGGAAACACCATATATTTT
d_gene: NA; v_gene: TRBV7-2; abundance: NA; len: 14; j_gene: TRBJ1-4; CDR3aa: CASSFTGESEKLFF; CDR3nt: TGTGCCAGCAGCTTCACAGGAGAGAGTGAAAAACTGTTTTTT
d_gene: NA; v_gene: TRBV6-2/TRBV6-3; abundance: few; len: 13; j_gene: TRBJ1-6; CDR3aa: CASSSRDNSPLHF; CDR3nt: TGTGCCAGCAGTTCCAGGGATAATTCACCCCTCCACTTT
d_gene: NA; v_gene: TRBV4-1; abundance: NA; len: 13; j_gene: TRBJ2-7; CDR3aa: CASSQDPFYEQYF; CDR3nt: TGCGCCAGCAGCCAAGATCCGTTTTACGAGCAGTACTTC
d_gene: TRBD2; v_gene: TRBV7-2; abundance: NA; len: 14; j_gene: TRBJ2-7; CDR3aa: CASTPQWGGYEQYF; CDR3nt: TGTGCCAGCACCCCTCAGTGGGGGGGCTACGAGCAGTACTTC
d_gene: TRBD1; v_gene: TRBV13; abundance: once; len: 15; j_gene: TRBJ1-4; CDR3aa: CASSSSGGLNEKLFF; CDR3nt: TGTGCCAGCAGCTCCTCAGGGGGACTCAATGAAAAACTGTTTTTT
d_gene: TRBD1; v_gene: TRBV2; abundance: NA; len: 17; j_gene: TRBJ1-5; CDR3aa: CASLRDRVSASNQPQHF; CDR3nt: TGTGCCAGCCTCCGGGACAGGGTGTCGGCTAGTAATCAGCCCCAGCATTTT
d_gene: NA; v_gene: TRBV5-4; abundance: NA; len: 12; j_gene: TRBJ2-3; CDR3aa: CASSPGVDTQYF; CDR3nt: TGTGCCAGCAGCCCGGGGGTAGATACGCAGTATTTT
d_gene: TRBD1; v_gene: TRBV5-1; abundance: NA; len: 15; j_gene: TRBJ2-1; CDR3aa: CASSWDRKAYNEQFF; CDR3nt: TGCGCCAGCAGTTGGGACAGGAAGGCTTACAATGAGCAGTTCTTC
d_gene: TRBD1; v_gene: TRBV7-3; abundance: NA; len: 13; j_gene: TRBJ1-1; CDR3aa: CASSPRGTAEAFF; CDR3nt: TGTGCCAGCAGCCCAAGGGGGACAGCTGAAGCTTTCTTT
d_gene: TRBD1; v_gene: TRBV5-6; abundance: NA; len: 11; j_gene: TRBJ1-1; CDR3aa: CASSTGGQGIF; CDR3nt: TGTGCCAGCAGCACAGGGGGACAGGGCATCTTT
d_gene: NA; v_gene: TRBV10-3; abundance: NA; len: 11; j_gene: TRBJ2-7; CDR3aa: CAIRNKEQQYF; CDR3nt: TGTGCCATCAGAAATAAGGAGCAGCAGTACTTC
d_gene: TRBD1; v_gene: TRBV6-5; abundance: NA; len: 13; j_gene: TRBJ2-1; CDR3aa: CASRSDRGHEQFF; CDR3nt: TGTGCCAGCAGGAGCGACAGGGGCCATGAGCAGTTCTTC
d_gene: NA; v_gene: TRBV9; abundance: NA; len: 13; j_gene: TRBJ2-3; CDR3aa: CASSVDLTDTQYF; CDR3nt: TGTGCCAGCAGCGTAGACTTGACAGATACGCAGTATTTT